The next 2 T cell receptor beta chains were all read from a single sample in a study of blood T cells in healthy people across ages. Primed by a sample-barcoded 5' primer and a J-beta primer mix, a second PCR proceeded for 7 to 11 cycles. TCRdb redid the calling of the 5' RACE reads with MiXCR, one entry per CDR3 protein. This sample has just under 900,000 distinct CDR3 sequences, with around 30% found just once. The sequenced sample consisted of blood. Every receptor here comes from an elderly woman in good health.

In this sample, this clonotype turned up a few times. This sequence joins TRBV3-1 and TRBJ1-2; 9 positions match TRBD1. The CDR3 runs to 17 residues. Germline CDR1 reads LGHDT; CDR2 reads YNNKEL (reference sequence). J gave up 2 bases and V 2 bases, and 9 bases lay outside the gene matches. The CDR3 sequence: CASSQRGGGQGNYGYTF. Written as DNA, the CDR3 is TGTGCCAGCAGCCAAAGAGGGGGCGGACAGGGGAACTATGGCTACACCTTC.

Concerning this clonotype: A much larger clone lies a single base off, so this may be a read error. The chain is built from TRBV20-1 and TRBJ2-7; D could derive from TRBD1 or TRBD2 (5 bases each). From germline, CDR1 is DFQATT and CDR2 SNEGSKA (reference sequence). The CDR3 sequence is 14 residues long. Trimming pared 4 bases from V and 0 bases from J, leaving 13 bases between. CDR3 in amino acids: CSATPGPSSYEQYF. The CDR3 DNA reads as TGCAGTGCTACCCCGGGACCGAGCTCCTACGAGCAGTACTTC.